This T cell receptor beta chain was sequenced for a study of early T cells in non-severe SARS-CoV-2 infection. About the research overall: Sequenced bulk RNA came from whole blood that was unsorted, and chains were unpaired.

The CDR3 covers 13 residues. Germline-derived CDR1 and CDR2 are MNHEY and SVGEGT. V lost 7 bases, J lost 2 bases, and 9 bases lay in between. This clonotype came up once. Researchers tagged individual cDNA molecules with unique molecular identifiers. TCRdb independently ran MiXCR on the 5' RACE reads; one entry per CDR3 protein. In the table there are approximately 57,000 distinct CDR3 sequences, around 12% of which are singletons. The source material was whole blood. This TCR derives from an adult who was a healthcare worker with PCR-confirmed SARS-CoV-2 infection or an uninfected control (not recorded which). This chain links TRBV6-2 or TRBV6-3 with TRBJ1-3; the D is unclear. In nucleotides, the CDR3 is TGTGCCAGCATTCGACCCACTGGAAACACCATATATTTT. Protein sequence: CASIRPTGNTIYF.